The table lists the clone carrying this TCR beta chain with a count of one. Its antigen is unknown. Since a much larger clone is just one base distant, this may be a read error. Other DNA sequences in the sample encode the same CDR3. The entry originates in a study of shared clonotypes between healthy human individuals. Deep was the level at which the assay was run. As originally analysed: ImmunoSEQ sequences covered only the junction and lacked quality scores; filtering therefore differed. Assay: immunoSEQ multiplex PCR; the TCRdb copy retains only in-frame clones and omits some. The DNA was the basis for D and trimming; V, J and clone size are from that table. Of 800,000 to 1,200,000 clones listed, roughly 74% are singletons. General study results and limits: Clonotype sharing among the donors was expected to vary with sequencing depth.

The CDR3 runs to 11 residues. Germline CDR1 reads SNHLY; CDR2 reads FYNNEI. V gave up 5 bases and J gave up 0 bases, with 2 bases separating them. The chain has TRBV2 and TRBJ2-7; no clear D. The specimen was memory CD4+ T cells from PBMCs. Subset in this sample: CD45RA-negative fraction. This clonotype was sampled from a man in his late teens or twenties in good health. Some clones in this sample may be carry-over from other donors' samples. The CDR3 here is CASSPSYEQYF. Written as DNA, the CDR3 is TGTGCCAGCAGTCCCTCCTACGAGCAGTACTTC. Complete variable domain (other parts from reference TRBV2 and TRBJ2-7): EPEVTQTPSHQVTQMGQEVILRCVPISNHLYFYWYRQILGQKVEFLVSFYNNEISEKSEIFDDQFSVERPDGSNFTLKIRSTKLEDSAMYFCASSPSYEQYFGPGTRLTVT.